This T cell receptor (beta chain) came from a study of cytomegalovirus exposure and HLA in healthy donors. Across the whole study: Unique TCRs from HLA-typed donors, 85 million to 100 million of them, were held in an early data release. Whole-study findings and limits: Analyzed later, most CMV-associated TCR beta chains appeared HLA-restricted. Specificity of three CMV-associated chains for CMV antigens was verified in vitro. Most subjects' HLA-A and HLA-B alleles were reportedly predicted from TCR beta sequences.

Worth noting for this clone: Its cognate antigen is unknown. The same CDR3 arises from other DNA sequences in this sample as well.

This CDR3 region has 15 residues. The germline CDR1 and CDR2 sequences are LGHNA and YNFKEQ. With 3 bases clipped from V and 4 bases from J, the junction kept 5 bases outside the gene matches. Vbeta (60) and Jbeta (13) primers were used in the PCR. Sequencing used immunoSEQ multiplex PCR; TCRdb keeps in-frame clones, though not all of them. This listing includes about 130,000 clones. V gene TRBV4-2 combines with J gene TRBJ1-3, with 8 bases aligning to TRBD1. Sequenced material: PBMCs. The receptor's source is a man aged 18 to 29 in good health and CMV-seronegative. Here the CDR3 reads CASSQRQGKGNTIYF. The CDR3 DNA is TGTGCCAGCAGCCAGCGACAGGGGAAAGGAAACACCATATATTTT.